This TCR beta chain was captured in a study of T cell responses to AZD1222 COVID-19 vaccine. Method: immunoSEQ multiplex PCR; TCRdb's copy keeps in-frame clones and lacks some. Of roughly 100,000 clones in the sample, 85% to 90% are singletons; the top ten hold approximately 3.7%. The receptor was isolated from an adult in good health. The specimen comprised peripheral blood, sampled on day 0 of AZD1222 vaccination.

CDR3 sequence (DNA): TGTGCCAGCTCCCGGGAGGTGGCTTATGGCTACACCTTC. Protein sequence: CASSREVAYGYTF. This chain connects TRBV9 to TRBJ1-2; D is undetermined. The V end was cut by 7 bases, the J end by 5 bases, with 15 bases between. This CDR3 has 13 amino acids. Germline V gene sequence: CDR1 SGDLS, CDR2 YYNGEE.